A single sample gave rise to the 20 T cell receptor beta chains below, sequenced in a study of Tregs in tolerant kidney transplant recipients. Sequencing used immunoSEQ multiplex PCR; TCRdb keeps in-frame clones, though not all of them. The table lists some 30,000 clones. The nonmyeloablative bone marrow transplants came from related graft donors, with transient mixed chimerism. The source was CD4+ T cells from blood (PBMCs), collected 24 months after the transplant. The receptor source for this set is a human patient who received a combined kidney and bone marrow transplant. Some T cells may be transferred from the graft donor.

Concerning this clone: The CDR3 end lies 3 residues beyond the end of the read and is filled in from the germline J gene. This chain links TRBV11-2 with TRBJ2-5; 13 bases map to TRBD2. CDR3 size: 15 residues. The V and J ends lost 5 bases and 5 bases, in that order; junction bases with no gene match: 5. Germline CDR1 and CDR2: SGHAT and FQNNGV. The sequenced part of the CDR3 DNA is TGTGCCAGCAGCCAAGGACTAGCGGGAGTGGAGACC. Amino acid sequence: CASSQGLAGVET. The CDR3 in full is CASSQGLAGVETQYF.

Regarding this clone: From the germline J gene comes the end of the CDR3, since the read stops 3 residues before it. The chain is built from TRBV10-3 and TRBJ1-4; 8 positions agree with TRBD1. The CDR3 spans 16 residues. Germline CDR1 reads ENHRY; CDR2 reads SYGVKD. V was clipped by 5 bases and J by 5 bases; unmatched bases: 10. CDR3 DNA, as far as it was read: TGTGCCATCAGTAAGTTCTCAGGGGGCGCGAATGAAAAA. It is translated as CAISKFSGGANEK. The whole CDR3 is CAISKFSGGANEKLFF.

Worth noting for this clone: The read halts 3 residues ahead of the CDR3 end, with the missing end drawn from the germline J gene. This chain links TRBV7-8 with TRBJ2-4; possible D gene TRBD1, 6 bases. Trimming shortened V by 6 bases and J by 0 bases, and 15 bases separated the two germline ends. The CDR3 spans 16 residues. CDR1 and CDR2 from the germline V gene are SGHVS and FQNEAQ. CDR3 region: CASSPRTALAKNIQYF. The sequenced part of the CDR3 DNA is TGTGCCAGCAGTCCCCGGACAGCTCTAGCCAAAAACATT.

On this clone: The CDR3 end falls 3 residues outside the read, so it is completed with the germline J gene. The rearrangement links TRBV7-8 to TRBJ2-1; 11 bases map to TRBD2. Trimming cost V 5 bases and J 3 bases; bases outside gene matches: 6. The CDR3 length is 16 residues. Per germline, CDR1 SGHVS and CDR2 FQNEAQ. The CDR3 sequence is CASSLLGLAVYNEQFF. CDR3 DNA, as far as it was read: TGTGCCAGCAGCCTACTGGGACTAGCGGTCTACAATGAG.

Points on this clone: The CDR3 is cut off 3 residues early in the read; its end comes from the germline J gene. The chain combines TRBV18 with TRBJ1-6; 8 bases match TRBD1. Germline V CDR1 and CDR2: KGHSH, LQKENI. The length of the CDR3 is 14 residues. After removal of 3 bases from V and 9 bases from J, the junction contained 4 bases not matched to a gene. Incomplete CDR3 DNA: TGTGCCAGCTCACCTACAGGGGGTGTTTCACCC. This sequence encodes CASSPTGGVSP. The whole CDR3 sequence is CASSPTGGVSPLHF.

Points on this clone: The read ends 3 residues early relative to the CDR3; the germline J gene fills the gap. The gene calls are TRBV19 and TRBJ2-3; 7 bases line up with TRBD2. This CDR3 contains 14 residues. The trim removed 4 bases at V and 4 bases at J, leaving 5 bases unmatched. Germline CDR1 LNHDA, CDR2 SQIVND (reference sequence). CDR3 bases read: TGTGCCAGTAGTACTGGGGGGAGGGCAGATACG. As protein: CASSTGGRADT. The CDR3 reads in full as CASSTGGRADTQYF.

Concerning this clone itself: Coverage ceases 3 residues before the CDR3 finishes, and the germline J gene fills in the end. V gene TRBV5-4 combines with J gene TRBJ1-1; 9 positions match TRBD1. Germline V gene data show CDR1 as SGHNT and CDR2 as YYREEE (reference sequence). Trimming took 0 bases from V and 3 from J; bases not matched to a gene: 3. The CDR3 runs 15 residues. CDR3 sequence: CASSLDGTGYTEAFF. The covered CDR3 bases are TGTGCCAGCAGCTTGGATGGGACAGGGTACACTGAA.

With respect to this clone: The observed sequence ends 3 residues before the CDR3 terminus, with the missing tail filled in from the germline J gene. The chain has TRBV12-3 or TRBV12-4 and TRBJ2-5, with TRBD1 identical over 10 bases. V shed 7 bases, J shed 5 bases, and the junction held 7 bases outside the gene matches. This CDR3 has 14 residues. CDR3 DNA (partial): TGTGCCAGCACTACGGGACAGGGGCGGGAGACC. Its translation is CASTTGQGRET. The entire CDR3 protein is CASTTGQGRETQYF.

The covered CDR3 bases are TGCAGTGCTAGGACTAGCGGCTACAATGAG. This encodes CSARTSGYNE. The whole CDR3 sequence reads CSARTSGYNEQFF. The V and J genes are TRBV20-1 and TRBJ2-1, with 9 nucleotides matching TRBD2. Read sequence stops 3 residues before the CDR3 end, and the germline J gene provides the missing end. The V gene end was trimmed by 3 bases and the J gene end by 3 bases; junction bases not matched to a gene: 0. CDR1 and CDR2 (germline): DFQATT, SNEGSKA (reference sequence). This CDR3 contains 13 residues.

Points on this clone: The CDR3 end is not reached by the read, which stops 3 residues before it; the germline J gene fills it in. This sequence joins TRBV20-1 and TRBJ2-7; 8 bases align to TRBD2. This CDR3 spans 13 amino acids. V lost 5 bases, J lost 3 bases, and 6 bases stayed unmatched. The germline V gene encodes CDR1 DFQATT and CDR2 SNEGSKA (reference sequence). CDR3 bases read: TGCAGTGCTCCTCGGACTAGCAACTACGAG. Translated, it gives CSAPRTSNYE. Given in full, the CDR3 is CSAPRTSNYEQYF.

On this clone: The observed sequence ends 3 residues before the CDR3 terminus, with the missing tail filled in from the germline J gene. This chain links TRBV7-9 with TRBJ2-7; the match to TRBD1 covers 7 bases. Germline V CDR1 and CDR2: SEHNR, FQNEAQ (reference sequence). The CDR3 is 15 amino acids. V lost 6 bases, J lost 3 bases, and 11 bases stayed unmatched. Incomplete CDR3 DNA: TGTGCCAGCAGTCTACAGGGGCTGCCCAACTACGAG. Its protein product is CASSLQGLPNYE. From start to end, the CDR3 is CASSLQGLPNYEQYF.

As to this clone: The CDR3 goes on 3 residues after the read ends, and that part is filled in from the germline J gene. The chain is built from TRBV5-4 and TRBJ1-1; no firm D call. The CDR3 has 13 amino acids. The germline gives CDR1 SGHNT, CDR2 YYREEE (reference sequence). The CDR3 region is CASSLRGTTEAFF. The sequenced part of the CDR3 DNA is TGTGCCAGCAGCTTGCGGGGAACCACCGAA.

As regards this clone: The read comes to an end 3 residues before the CDR3 does, leaving the germline J gene to fill in the end. This rearrangement joins TRBV5-1 to TRBJ2-3, with TRBD2 identical over 7 bases. Per germline, CDR1 SGHRS and CDR2 YFSETQ. V gave up 1 base and J gave up 2 bases; unmatched junction bases: 4. This CDR3 has 15 residues. The covered CDR3 bases are TGCGCCAGCAGCTTGTCGGGGACTAACACAGATACG. This translates into CASSLSGTNTDT. In full, the CDR3 is CASSLSGTNTDTQYF.

About this clone itself: With the read ending 3 residues before the CDR3 end, the germline J gene is used to fill in that end. The V and J genes are TRBV7-9 and TRBJ2-5; D call uncertain. The germline V gene encodes CDR1 SEHNR and CDR2 FQNEAQ (reference sequence). The CDR3 runs to 11 residues. Trimming took 5 bases from V and 5 from J, leaving 6 bases between them. Incomplete CDR3 DNA: TGTGCCAGCAGCCCGCGGGAGACC. It translates to CASSPRET. The complete CDR3 protein is CASSPRETQYF. The full variable domain, completed using reference TRBV7-9 and TRBJ2-5, is DTGVSQNPRHKITKRGQNVTFRCDPISEHNRLYWYRQTLGQGPEFLTYFQNEAQLEKSRLLSDRFSAERPKGSFSTLEIQRTEQGDSAMYLCASSPRETQYFGPGTRLLVL.

As to this clone: The CDR3 goes on 3 residues after the read ends, and that part is filled in from the germline J gene. The chain combines TRBV20-1 with TRBJ2-3; 10 nucleotides agree with TRBD2. The V gene's germline CDR1 is DFQATT and CDR2 SNEGSKA (reference sequence). The V segment lost 5 bases and the J segment 6 bases; nucleotides outside the gene matches: 8. This CDR3 comprises 14 residues. The CDR3 loop is CSALLAGIGDTQYF. The DNA read from the CDR3 is TGCAGTGCTTTACTAGCGGGAATCGGTGATACG.

Worth noting for this clone: The read gets to within 3 residues of the CDR3 end, and the germline J gene fills in the rest. The chain links TRBV30 to TRBJ2-5; TRBD1 matches 7 bases. The CDR3 has 15 amino acids. V lost 0 bases to trimming and J lost 2 bases; unmatched junction nucleotides: 6. The germline gives CDR1 GTSNPN, CDR2 SVGIG (reference sequence). CDR3 protein: CAWSVVTGRQETQYF. The CDR3 bases that were read are TGTGCCTGGAGTGTGGTGACAGGGAGACAAGAGACC.

As regards this clone: The read gets to within 3 residues of the CDR3 end, and the germline J gene fills in the rest. The V call is TRBV19, the J call TRBJ2-4, with 7 bases that match TRBD1. J gave up 1 base and V 3 bases, and 9 bases lay outside the gene matches. Germline V gene lookup returns CDR1 LNHDA and CDR2 SQIVND (reference sequence). The CDR3 has 17 amino acids. Incomplete CDR3 DNA: TGTGCCAGTAGTATTGGACCGACAGGGTGGGCCAAAAACATT. This codes for CASSIGPTGWAKNI. The whole CDR3 sequence reads CASSIGPTGWAKNIQYF. The whole variable domain, remainder taken from reference TRBV19 and TRBJ2-4, is DGGITQSPKYLFRKEGQNVTLSCEQNLNHDAMYWYRQDPGQGLRLIYYSQIVNDFQKGDIAEGYSVSREKKESFPLTVTSAQKNPTAFYLCASSIGPTGWAKNIQYFGAGTRLSVL.

For this clone: The read terminates 3 residues ahead of where the CDR3 ends, so the germline J gene completes it. This sequence joins TRBV7-9 and TRBJ2-3; 8 nucleotides agree with TRBD1. This CDR3 spans 15 amino acids. Germline CDR1 is SEHNR and CDR2 is FQNEAQ (reference sequence). V was pared by 2 bases and J by 8 bases, with 9 bases of the junction left unmatched. The covered CDR3 bases are TGTGCCAGCAGCTTAAGAGGGACAGGAGAGGGTACG. Its protein is CASSLRGTGEGT. The CDR3 in full is CASSLRGTGEGTQYF.

About this clone itself: The CDR3 end falls 3 residues outside the read, so it is completed with the germline J gene. The genes are TRBV11-2 and TRBJ2-5; a possible D gene is TRBD2 (5 bases). V was clipped by 6 bases and J by 2 bases, with 13 bases between them. Germline V gene lookup returns CDR1 SGHAT and CDR2 FQNNGV. The CDR3 is 14 amino acids. CDR3 bases read: TGTGCCAGCAGACCCTTAGCGCATCAAGAGACC. Translating gives CASRPLAHQET. In full, the CDR3 is CASRPLAHQETQYF.

As regards this clone: The sequenced fragment ends 3 residues before the CDR3 boundary, so the rest is inferred from the germline J gene. Other DNA sequences of this sample code for an identical CDR3. The chain carries TRBV7-3 and TRBJ2-1; a possible D gene is TRBD2 (6 bases). CDR1 and CDR2 (germline): SGHTA, FQGTGA. The CDR3 has 13 residues. With 5 bases removed from V and 9 bases from J, the gap between germline ends came to 14 bases. The CDR3 loop reads CASSVRGASEQFF. Partial CDR3 DNA: TGTGCCAGCAGCGTCCGCGGGGCGAGTGAG.